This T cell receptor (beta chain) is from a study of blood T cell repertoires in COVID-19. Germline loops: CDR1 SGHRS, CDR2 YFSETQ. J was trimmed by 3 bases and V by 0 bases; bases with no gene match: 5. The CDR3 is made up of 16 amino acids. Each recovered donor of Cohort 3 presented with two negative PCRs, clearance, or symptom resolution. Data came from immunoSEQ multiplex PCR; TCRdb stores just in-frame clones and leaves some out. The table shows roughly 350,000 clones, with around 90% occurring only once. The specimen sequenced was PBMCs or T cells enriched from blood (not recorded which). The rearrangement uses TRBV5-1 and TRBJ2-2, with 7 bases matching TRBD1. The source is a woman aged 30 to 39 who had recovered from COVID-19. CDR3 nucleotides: TGCGCCAGCAGCTTGGTAGGGGGCCGCGACACCGGGGAGCTGTTTTTT. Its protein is CASSLVGGRDTGELFF.